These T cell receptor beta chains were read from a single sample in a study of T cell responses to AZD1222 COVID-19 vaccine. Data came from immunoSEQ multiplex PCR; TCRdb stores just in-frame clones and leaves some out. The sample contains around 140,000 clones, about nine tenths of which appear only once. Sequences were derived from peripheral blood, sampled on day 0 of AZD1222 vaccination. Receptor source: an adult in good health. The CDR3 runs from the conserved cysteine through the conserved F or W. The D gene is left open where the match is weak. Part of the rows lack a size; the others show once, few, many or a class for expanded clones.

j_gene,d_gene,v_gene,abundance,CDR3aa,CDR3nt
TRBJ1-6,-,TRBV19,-,CASSVRGSPLHF,TGTGCCAGTAGTGTTCGGGGTTCACCCCTCCACTTT
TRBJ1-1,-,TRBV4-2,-,CASSQDSDSKAFF,TGTGCCAGCAGCCAAGATTCGGACAGCAAAGCTTTCTTT
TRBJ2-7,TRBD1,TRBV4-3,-,CASSQAEGTGGYEQYF,TGCGCCAGCAGCCAAGCCGAGGGGACAGGCGGGTACGAGCAGTACTTC
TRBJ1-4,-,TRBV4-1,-,CASSVVGTAGEKLFF,TGCGCCAGCTCTGTGGTGGGTACGGCGGGGGAAAAACTGTTTTTT
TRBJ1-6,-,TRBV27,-,CASSFASSYNSPLHF,TGTGCCAGCAGTTTTGCGAGCTCCTATAATTCACCCCTCCACTTT
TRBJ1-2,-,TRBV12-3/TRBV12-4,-,CASNQGFYGYTF,TGTGCCAGCAATCAGGGTTTCTATGGCTACACCTTC
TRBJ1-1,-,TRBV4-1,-,CASSHSGPGFTEAFF,TGCGCCAGCAGCCATTCCGGGCCGGGGTTCACTGAAGCTTTCTTT
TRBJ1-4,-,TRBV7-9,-,CASSLDGEKLFF,TGTGCCAGCAGCTTAGATGGCGAAAAACTGTTTTTT
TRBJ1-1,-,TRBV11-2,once,CASSLGDNAEAFF,TGTGCCAGCAGCTTAGGGGATAACGCTGAAGCTTTCTTT
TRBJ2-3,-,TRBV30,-,CAWTGRRWDTQYF,TGTGCCTGGACAGGTCGGAGGTGGGATACGCAGTATTTT
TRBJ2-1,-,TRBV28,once,CASSRGQEQFF,TGTGCCAGCAGCCGCGGACAGGAGCAGTTCTTC
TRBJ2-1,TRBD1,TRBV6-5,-,CASSSPGGGQFF,TGTGCCAGCAGTTCCCCAGGGGGTGGACAGTTCTTC
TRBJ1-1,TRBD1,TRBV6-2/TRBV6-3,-,CASSRGQGASTEAFF,TGTGCCAGCAGCCGCGGACAGGGGGCAAGTACTGAAGCTTTCTTT
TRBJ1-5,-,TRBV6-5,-,CASSSFGGSNQPQHF,TGTGCCAGCAGTTCCTTTGGGGGTAGCAATCAGCCCCAGCATTTT
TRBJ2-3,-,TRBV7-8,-,CASSLGSFRGTDTQYF,TGTGCCAGCAGCTTAGGGAGCTTTCGGGGCACAGATACGCAGTATTTT
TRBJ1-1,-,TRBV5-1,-,CASSLAGKNPTEAFF,TGCGCCAGCAGCTTGGCCGGAAAAAACCCCACTGAAGCTTTCTTT
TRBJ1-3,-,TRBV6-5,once,CASSDSSDGRTIYF,TGTGCCAGCAGCGACTCCTCCGACGGCCGGACCATATATTTT